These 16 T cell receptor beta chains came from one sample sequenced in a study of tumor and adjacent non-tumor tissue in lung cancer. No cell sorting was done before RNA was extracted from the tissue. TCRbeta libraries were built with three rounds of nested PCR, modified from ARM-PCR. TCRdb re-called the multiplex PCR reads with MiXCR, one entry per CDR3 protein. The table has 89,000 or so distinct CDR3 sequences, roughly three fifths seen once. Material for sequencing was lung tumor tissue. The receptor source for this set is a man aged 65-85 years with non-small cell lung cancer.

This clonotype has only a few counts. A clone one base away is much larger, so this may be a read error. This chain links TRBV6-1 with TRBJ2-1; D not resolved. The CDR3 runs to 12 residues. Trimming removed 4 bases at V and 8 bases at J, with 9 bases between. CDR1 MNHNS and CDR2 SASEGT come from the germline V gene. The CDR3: CASSVDRHEQFF. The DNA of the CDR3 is TGTGCCAGCAGTGTAGATCGGCATGAGCAGTTCTTC.

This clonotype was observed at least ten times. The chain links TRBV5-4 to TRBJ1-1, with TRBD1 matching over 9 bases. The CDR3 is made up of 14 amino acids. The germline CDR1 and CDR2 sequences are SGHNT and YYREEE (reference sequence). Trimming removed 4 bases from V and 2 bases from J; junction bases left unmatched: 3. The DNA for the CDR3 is TGTGCCAGCAGCGTACAGGGGGCTAACACTGAAGCTTTCTTT. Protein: CASSVQGANTEAFF.

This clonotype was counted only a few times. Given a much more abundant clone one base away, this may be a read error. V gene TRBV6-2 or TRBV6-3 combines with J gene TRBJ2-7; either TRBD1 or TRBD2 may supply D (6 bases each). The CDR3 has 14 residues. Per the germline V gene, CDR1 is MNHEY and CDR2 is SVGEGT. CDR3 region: CACSRRVGGDEQYF. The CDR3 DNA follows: TGTGCCTGCAGTCGCCGGGTCGGGGGCGACGAGCAGTACTTC.

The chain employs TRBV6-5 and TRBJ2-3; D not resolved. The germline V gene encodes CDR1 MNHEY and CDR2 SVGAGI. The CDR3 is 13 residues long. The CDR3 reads CSGSTDSPDTQYF. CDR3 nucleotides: TGTTCCGGCAGCACCGATTCGCCAGATACGCAGTATTTT.

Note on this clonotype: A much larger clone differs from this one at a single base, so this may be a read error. In DNA form, the CDR3 reads TGTGCCAGCAGCCTGACAGTATTCACAGATACGCAGTATTTT. Protein product: CASSLTVFTDTQYF. V and J are TRBV14 and TRBJ2-3; D perhaps matches TRBD1 (5 bases). CDR1 SGHDN and CDR2 FVKESK come from the germline V gene. Trimming shortened V by 4 bases and J by 2 bases, and 10 bases separated the two germline ends. This CDR3 is built from 14 residues. Complete variable domain (other parts from reference TRBV14 and TRBJ2-3): EAGVTQFPSHSVIEKGQTVTLRCDPISGHDNLYWYRRVMGKEIKFLLHFVKESKQDESGMPNNRFLAERTGGTYSTLKVQPAELEDSGVYFCASSLTVFTDTQYFGPGTRLTVL.

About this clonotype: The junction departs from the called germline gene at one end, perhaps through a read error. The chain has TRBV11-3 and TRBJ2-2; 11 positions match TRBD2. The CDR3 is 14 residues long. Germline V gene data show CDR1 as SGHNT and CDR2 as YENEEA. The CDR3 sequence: CPSSSTSGVGELFF. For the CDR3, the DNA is TGTCCCAGCAGCTCGACTAGCGGGGTCGGGGAGCTGTTTTTT.

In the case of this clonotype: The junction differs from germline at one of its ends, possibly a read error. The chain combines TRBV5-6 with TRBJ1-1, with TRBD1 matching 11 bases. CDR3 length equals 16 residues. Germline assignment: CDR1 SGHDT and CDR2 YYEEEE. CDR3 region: CVSSLFGTGGYTEAIF. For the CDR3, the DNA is TGTGTCAGCAGCTTATTCGGGACAGGGGGGTACACTGAAGCTATCTTT.

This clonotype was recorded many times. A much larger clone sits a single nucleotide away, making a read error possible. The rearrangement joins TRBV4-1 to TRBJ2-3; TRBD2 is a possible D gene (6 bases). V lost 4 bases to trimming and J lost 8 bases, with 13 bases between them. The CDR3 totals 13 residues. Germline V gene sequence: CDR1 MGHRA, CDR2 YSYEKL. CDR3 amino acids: CASSLEEGGTQYF. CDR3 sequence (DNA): TGCGCCAGCAGCCTCGAGGAGGGAGGTACGCAGTATTTT.

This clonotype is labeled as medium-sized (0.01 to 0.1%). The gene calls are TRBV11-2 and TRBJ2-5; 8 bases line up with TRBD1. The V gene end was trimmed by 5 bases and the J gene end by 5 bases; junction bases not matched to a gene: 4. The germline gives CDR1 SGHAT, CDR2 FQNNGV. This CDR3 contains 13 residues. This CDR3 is CASSPDRGETQYF. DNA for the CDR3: TGTGCCAGCAGCCCAGACAGGGGCGAGACCCAGTACTTC.

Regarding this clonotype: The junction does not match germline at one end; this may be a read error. DNA for the CDR3: TGTGCTAACAGCGTACAGGGGTCCAGCTATGGCTACGCCTTC. Translated: CANSVQGSSYGYAF. The gene calls are TRBV6-1 and TRBJ1-2; 7 nucleotides align to TRBD1. The CDR3 is 14 amino acids. Germline CDR1 reads MNHNS; CDR2 reads SASEGT.

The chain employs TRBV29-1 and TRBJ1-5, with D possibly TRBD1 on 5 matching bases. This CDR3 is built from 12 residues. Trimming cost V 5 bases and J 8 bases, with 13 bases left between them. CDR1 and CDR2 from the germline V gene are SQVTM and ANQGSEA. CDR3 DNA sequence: TGCAGCGTTAAATCGGGGGATAAGCCCCAGCATTTT. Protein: CSVKSGDKPQHF.

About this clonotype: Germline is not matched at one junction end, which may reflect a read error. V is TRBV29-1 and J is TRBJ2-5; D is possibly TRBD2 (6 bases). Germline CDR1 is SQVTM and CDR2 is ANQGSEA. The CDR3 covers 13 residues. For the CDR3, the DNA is TGTAGCGTGGCCGGGAGAGGTCAAGAGACCCAGTACTTC. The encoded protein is CSVAGRGQETQYF.

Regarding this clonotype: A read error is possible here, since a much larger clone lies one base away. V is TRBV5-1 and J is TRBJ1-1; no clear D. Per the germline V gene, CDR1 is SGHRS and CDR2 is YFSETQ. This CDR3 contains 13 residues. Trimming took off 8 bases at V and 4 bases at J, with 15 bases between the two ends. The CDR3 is CASQYLSGTEAFF. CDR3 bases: TGCGCCAGTCAGTATCTATCAGGCACTGAAGCTTTCTTT.

CDR3 sequence (DNA): TGTGTCAGGAGCTTATGGCGGACTAGATCCGTTCGGGAGACCCAGTACTTC. Its protein is CVRSLWRTRSVRETQYF. This sequence joins TRBV7-9 and TRBJ2-5; 7 nucleotides align to TRBD2. CDR1 and CDR2 (germline): SEHNR, FQNEAQ (reference sequence). The CDR3 length is 17 residues.

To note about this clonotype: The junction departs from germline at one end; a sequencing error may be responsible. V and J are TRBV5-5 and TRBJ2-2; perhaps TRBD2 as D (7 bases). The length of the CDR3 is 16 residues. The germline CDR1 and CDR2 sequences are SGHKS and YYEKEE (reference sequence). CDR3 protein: CAISFGGHLTAGGLFF. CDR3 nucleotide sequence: TGTGCCATCAGCTTCGGGGGCCACTTAACGGCCGGGGGGCTGTTCTTT.

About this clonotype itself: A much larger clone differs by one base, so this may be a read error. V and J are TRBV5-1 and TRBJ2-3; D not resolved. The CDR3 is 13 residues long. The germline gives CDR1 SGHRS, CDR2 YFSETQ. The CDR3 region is CASSLAPTDTHYF. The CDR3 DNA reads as TGCGCCAGCAGCTTAGCCCCCACAGATACGCACTATTTT.